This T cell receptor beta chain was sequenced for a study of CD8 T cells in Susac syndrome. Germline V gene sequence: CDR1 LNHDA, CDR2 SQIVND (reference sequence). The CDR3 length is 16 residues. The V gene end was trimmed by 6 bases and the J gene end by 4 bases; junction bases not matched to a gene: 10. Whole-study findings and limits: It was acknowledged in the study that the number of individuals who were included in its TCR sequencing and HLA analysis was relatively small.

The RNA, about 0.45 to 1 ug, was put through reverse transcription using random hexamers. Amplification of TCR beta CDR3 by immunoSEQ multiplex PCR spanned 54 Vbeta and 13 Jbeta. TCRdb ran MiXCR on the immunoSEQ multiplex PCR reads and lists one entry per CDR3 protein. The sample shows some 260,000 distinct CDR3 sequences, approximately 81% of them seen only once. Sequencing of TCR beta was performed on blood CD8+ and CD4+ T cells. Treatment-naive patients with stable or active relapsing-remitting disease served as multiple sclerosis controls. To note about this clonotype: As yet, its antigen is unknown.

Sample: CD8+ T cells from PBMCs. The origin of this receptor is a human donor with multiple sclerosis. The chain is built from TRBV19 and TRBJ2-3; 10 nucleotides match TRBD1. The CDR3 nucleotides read TGTGCCAGTAGCACCACCGGGACAGGGGAGGCAGATACGCAGTATTTT. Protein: CASSTTGTGEADTQYF.